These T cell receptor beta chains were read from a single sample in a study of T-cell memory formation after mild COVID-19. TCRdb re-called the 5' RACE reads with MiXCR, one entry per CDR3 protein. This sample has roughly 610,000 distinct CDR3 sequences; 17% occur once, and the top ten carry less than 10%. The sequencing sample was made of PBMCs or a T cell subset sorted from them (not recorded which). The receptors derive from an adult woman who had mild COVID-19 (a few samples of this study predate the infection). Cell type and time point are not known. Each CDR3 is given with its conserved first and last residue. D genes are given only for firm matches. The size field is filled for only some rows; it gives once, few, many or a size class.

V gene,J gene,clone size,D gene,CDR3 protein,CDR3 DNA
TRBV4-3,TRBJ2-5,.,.,CASSQDEWSRRETQYF,TGCGCCAGCAGCCAAGATGAGTGGTCGAGAAGGGAGACCCAGTACTTC
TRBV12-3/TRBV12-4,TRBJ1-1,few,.,CASSLGYERKAFF,TGTGCCAGCAGTTTAGGGTATGAGAGAAAAGCTTTCTTT
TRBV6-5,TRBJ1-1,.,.,CASRVGPEDWGSTEAFF,TGTGCCAGCAGAGTGGGGCCTGAGGATTGGGGTAGCACTGAAGCTTTCTTT
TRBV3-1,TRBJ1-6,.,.,CASSQAVSVGSPLHF,TGTGCCAGCAGCCAAGCTGTCAGCGTGGGGTCACCCCTCCACTTT
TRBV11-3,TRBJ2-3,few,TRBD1,CASSPHTGGGTDTQYF,TGTGCCAGCAGCCCACACACAGGGGGTGGCACAGATACGCAGTATTTT
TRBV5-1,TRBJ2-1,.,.,CASSLDIYNEQFF,TGCGCCAGCAGCTTGGACATTTACAATGAGCAGTTCTTC
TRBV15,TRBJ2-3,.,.,CATSRDWTAADTQYF,TGTGCCACCAGCAGAGATTGGACAGCCGCAGATACGCAGTATTTT
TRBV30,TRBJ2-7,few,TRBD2,CAWSVTRTSGGPGHEQYF,TGTGCCTGGAGTGTAACCCGGACTAGCGGGGGGCCGGGGCACGAGCAGTACTTC
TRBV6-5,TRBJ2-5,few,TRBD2,CASTTDGLDKRETQYF,TGTGCCAGCACTACAGATGGACTAGATAAGAGGGAGACCCAGTACTTC
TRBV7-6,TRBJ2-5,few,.,CASSLISSGIQETQYF,TGTGCCAGCAGCCTAATTTCCTCAGGGATCCAAGAGACCCAGTACTTC
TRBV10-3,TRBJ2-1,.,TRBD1,CAIGRKTKDRAQYNEQFF,TGTGCCATCGGCCGAAAGACTAAGGACAGGGCCCAGTACAATGAGCAGTTCTTC
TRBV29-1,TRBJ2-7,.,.,CSGLGGGNEQYF,TGCAGCGGGCTAGGGGGTGGCAACGAGCAGTACTTC
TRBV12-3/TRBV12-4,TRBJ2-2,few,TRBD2,CASSPFIYLAGEDTGELFF,TGTGCCAGCAGCCCTTTTATTTACCTAGCGGGGGAAGACACCGGGGAGCTGTTTTTT
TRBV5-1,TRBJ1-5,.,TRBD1,CASSLAPGGPNQPQHF,TGCGCCAGCAGCTTGGCCCCAGGGGGCCCTAATCAGCCCCAGCATTTT
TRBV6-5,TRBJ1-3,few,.,CASSYGQAPAGNTIYF,TGTGCCAGCAGTTACGGCCAGGCTCCCGCTGGAAACACCATATATTTT
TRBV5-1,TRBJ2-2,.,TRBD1,CASSFGDRVSGELFF,TGCGCCAGCAGCTTCGGGGACAGGGTGTCCGGGGAGCTGTTTTTT
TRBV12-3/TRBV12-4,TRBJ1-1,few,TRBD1,CASSLQGGGGTEAFF,TGTGCCAGCAGTCTCCAGGGGGGCGGCGGCACTGAAGCTTTCTTT
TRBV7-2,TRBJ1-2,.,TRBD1,CASSAGTGGRGYTF,TGTGCCAGCAGCGCCGGGACAGGGGGTCGAGGCTACACCTTC
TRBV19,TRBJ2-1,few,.,CASSSRSVHEQFF,TGTGCCAGTAGTAGCCGGTCGGTCCATGAGCAGTTCTTC
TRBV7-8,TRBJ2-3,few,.,CASSLWAASTDTQYF,TGTGCCAGCAGCTTATGGGCAGCTAGCACAGATACGCAGTATTTT
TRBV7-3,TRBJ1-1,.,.,CASQGLNTEAFF,TGTGCCAGTCAGGGCCTGAACACTGAAGCTTTCTTT
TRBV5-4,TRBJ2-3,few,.,CASSFLLLQRLPDTQYF,TGTGCCAGCAGCTTTCTCTTGCTCCAGAGGCTCCCAGATACGCAGTATTTT
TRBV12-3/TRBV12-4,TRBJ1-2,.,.,CASRHSPYGYTF,TGTGCCAGCAGGCATAGTCCCTATGGCTACACCTTC
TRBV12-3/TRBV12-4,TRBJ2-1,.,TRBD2,CASSSLGLAGVSYNEQFF,TGTGCCAGCAGTTCCCTGGGACTAGCGGGAGTATCCTACAATGAGCAGTTCTTC
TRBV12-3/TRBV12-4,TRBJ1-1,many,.,CASRQGRDTEAFF,TGTGCCAGCAGGCAGGGACGGGACACTGAAGCTTTCTTT
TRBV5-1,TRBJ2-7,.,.,CASSLEGSNIYEQYF,TGCGCCAGCAGCTTGGAAGGGTCTAATATCTACGAGCAGTACTTC
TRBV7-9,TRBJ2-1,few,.,CASSRDLGKNEQFF,TGTGCCAGCAGCCGGGACTTGGGGAAGAATGAGCAGTTCTTC
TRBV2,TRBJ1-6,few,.,CASTRPLTASGGSYNSPLHF,TGTGCCAGCACCCGACCTTTGACGGCCTCCGGTGGGTCCTATAATTCACCCCTCCACTTT
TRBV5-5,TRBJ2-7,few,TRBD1,CASSLEQGAVREQYF,TGTGCCAGCAGCTTGGAACAGGGGGCAGTCAGGGAGCAGTACTTC
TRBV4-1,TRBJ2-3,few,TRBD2,CASSQDWTSGDTDTQYF,TGCGCCAGCAGCCAAGATTGGACTAGCGGGGACACAGATACGCAGTATTTT
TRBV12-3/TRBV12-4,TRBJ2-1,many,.,CASSLAQGGEQFF,TGTGCCAGCAGTTTAGCGCAAGGCGGTGAGCAGTTCTTC
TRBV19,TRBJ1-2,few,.,CASSIDLRINYGYTF,TGTGCCAGTAGTATAGATCTCCGAATTAACTATGGCTACACCTTC
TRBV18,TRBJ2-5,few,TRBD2,CASSPGLEETQYF,TGTGCCAGCTCACCAGGACTAGAAGAGACCCAGTACTTC
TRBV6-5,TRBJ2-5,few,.,CASSYWEKEETQYF,TGTGCCAGCAGTTACTGGGAGAAGGAAGAGACCCAGTACTTC
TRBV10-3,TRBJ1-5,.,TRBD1,CAISESDRGNQPQHF,TGTGCCATCAGTGAGTCGGACAGGGGCAATCAGCCCCAGCATTTT
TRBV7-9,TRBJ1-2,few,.,CASNQLGEKGYTF,TGTGCCAGCAACCAGTTAGGGGAAAAAGGCTACACCTTC
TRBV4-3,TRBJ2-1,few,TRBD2,CASSQDKSGSWGNEQFF,TGCGCCAGCAGCCAAGATAAAAGCGGGAGCTGGGGCAATGAGCAGTTCTTC
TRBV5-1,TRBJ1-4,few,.,CASSLGQLANEKLFF,TGCGCCAGCAGCTTGGGACAGCTCGCTAATGAAAAACTGTTTTTT
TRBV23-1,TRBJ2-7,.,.,CASRPDWSGEQYF,TGCGCCAGCAGACCTGACTGGAGTGGGGAGCAGTACTTC
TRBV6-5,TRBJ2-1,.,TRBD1,CASSYSGTGPNEQFF,TGTGCCAGCAGTTACTCGGGGACAGGGCCCAATGAGCAGTTCTTC
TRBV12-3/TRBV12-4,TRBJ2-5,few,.,CASSSRTRETQYF,TGTGCCAGCAGTTCTCGGACTCGAGAGACCCAGTACTTC
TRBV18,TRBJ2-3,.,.,CASSPRGAVGTDTQYF,TGTGCCAGCTCACCACGAGGGGCGGTTGGCACAGATACGCAGTATTTT
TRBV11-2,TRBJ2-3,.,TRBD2,CASRRGGNSDTQYF,TGTGCCAGCAGACGCGGGGGGAACTCCGATACGCAGTATTTT
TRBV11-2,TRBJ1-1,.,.,CASSPRFVEAFF,TGTGCCAGCAGCCCGCGTTTTGTTGAAGCTTTCTTT
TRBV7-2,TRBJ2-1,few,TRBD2,CASSLGLADEQFF,TGTGCCAGCAGCTTAGGACTAGCTGATGAGCAGTTCTTC
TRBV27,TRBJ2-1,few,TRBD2,CASSLRLAGGLREQFF,TGTGCCAGCAGTTTAAGGCTAGCGGGAGGGCTGAGGGAGCAGTTCTTC
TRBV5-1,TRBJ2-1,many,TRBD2,CASSLVGGSYNEQFF,TGCGCCAGCAGCTTGGTCGGGGGGTCCTACAATGAGCAGTTCTTC
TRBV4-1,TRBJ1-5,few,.,CASSPWAVSNQPQHF,TGCGCCAGCAGCCCCTGGGCAGTTAGCAATCAGCCCCAGCATTTT
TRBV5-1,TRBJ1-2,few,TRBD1,CASSLASGQGAGYTF,TGCGCCAGCAGCTTGGCCTCGGGACAGGGGGCTGGCTACACCTTC
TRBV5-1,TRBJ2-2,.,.,CASSSQGVGELFF,TGCGCCAGCAGCTCCCAGGGTGTCGGGGAGCTGTTTTTT
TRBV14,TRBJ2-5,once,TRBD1,CASSQEGDRLKETQYF,TGTGCCAGCAGCCAAGAAGGGGACAGGCTTAAAGAGACCCAGTACTTC
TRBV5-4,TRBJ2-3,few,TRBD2,CASRPGGPSDTQYF,TGTGCCAGCCGGCCGGGAGGGCCATCAGATACGCAGTATTTT
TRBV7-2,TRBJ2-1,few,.,CASRPGKASMYNEQFF,TGTGCCAGCAGACCAGGGAAGGCTAGTATGTACAATGAGCAGTTCTTC
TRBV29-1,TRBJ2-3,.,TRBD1,CSVEERQGEFDTDTQYF,TGCAGCGTTGAAGAGCGTCAGGGGGAGTTTGACACAGATACGCAGTATTTT
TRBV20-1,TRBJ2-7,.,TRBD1,CSARRQGARSSYEQYF,TGCAGTGCTAGGAGGCAGGGGGCCCGCAGCTCCTACGAGCAGTACTTC
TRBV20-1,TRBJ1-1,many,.,CSARKVDSANTEAFF,TGCAGTGCTAGGAAGGTGGACTCCGCTAACACTGAAGCTTTCTTT
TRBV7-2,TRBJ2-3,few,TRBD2,CASSLFGGNTQYF,TGTGCCAGCAGCTTATTCGGGGGGAATACGCAGTATTTT